This TCR beta chain stems from a study of blood T cell repertoires in COVID-19. Study at large: PBMCs, B-cell-depleted T cells, or T cells provided the cDNA or gDNA that made up the material.

TCRdb's copy holds only in-frame clones and misses some; the assay was immunoSEQ multiplex PCR. In the table there are 200,000 to 250,000 clones, 82% of which are singletons. Followed over time, Seattle patients had been enrolled while infection was active. Trimming removed 6 bases from V and 4 bases from J, with 6 bases in between. CDR3 size: 11 residues. Germline values: CDR1 MNHEY, CDR2 SVGAGI. Sequencing was carried out using peripheral blood. The chain couples TRBV6-5 to TRBJ1-1, with D maybe TRBD1 (6 bases). This clonotype originated in a woman at least 80 years old with COVID-19, enrolled during active disease. The CDR3 region is CASRGATEAFF. CDR3 bases: TGTGCCAGCAGGGGGGCCACTGAAGCTTTCTTT.